These 15 T cell receptor beta chains were sequenced from one sample in a study of regulatory T cells in long-lasting Graves disease. The time point here: persistent/refractory GD, antithyroid drugs over 5 years with positive TRAb. From RNA extracted from PBMCs, the TCR library was made. Investigators prepared the TCR beta libraries by applying iRepertoire HTBI primers and Arm-PCR of CDR3 regions. MiXCR, applied by TCRdb to the multiplex PCR reads, yields one record per CDR3 protein. This sample has hundreds of thousands of distinct CDR3 sequences; approximately 23% occur once, and the top ten carry around 14%. The source was peripheral blood mononuclear cells (PBMCs), collected when the disease was refractory, from a patient treated with antithyroid drugs. All receptors derive from a female donor with Graves disease.

This clonotype appeared many times. V gene TRBV12-3 or TRBV12-4 combines with J gene TRBJ2-7; 8 nucleotides match TRBD1. The CDR3 length is 14 residues. V lost 7 bases, J lost 3 bases, and 8 bases stayed unmatched. The CDR3 sequence is CASTRTGSDYEQYF. In DNA form, the CDR3 reads TGTGCCAGCACCAGGACAGGGTCGGACTACGAGCAGTACTTC.

Ten or more counts support this clonotype. The chain uses TRBV20-1 and TRBJ2-5, with 7 bases fitting TRBD1. The CDR3 spans 16 residues. The germline V gene has CDR1 DFQATT and CDR2 SNEGSKA (reference sequence). The trim removed 0 bases at V and 0 bases at J, leaving 7 bases unmatched. CDR3 amino acids: CSARDWGQPYQETQYF. The CDR3 nucleotides are TGCAGTGCTAGAGATTGGGGACAGCCCTACCAAGAGACCCAGTACTTC.

This sequence joins TRBV5-4 and TRBJ2-4, with a weak D call TRBD2 (5 bases). Germline V lookup: CDR1 SGHNT, CDR2 YYREEE (reference sequence). The V gene lost 4 bases and the J gene lost 5 bases, with 13 bases spanning the gap. The CDR3 runs 14 residues. The CDR3 sequence is CASSPEGVENIQYF. The DNA of the CDR3 is TGTGCCAGCAGCCCCGAGGGAGTCGAAAACATTCAGTACTTC. The full variable domain, its missing parts supplied by reference TRBV5-4 and TRBJ2-4, is ETGVTQSPTHLIKTRGQQVTLRCSSQSGHNTVSWYQQALGQGPQFIFQYYREEENGRGNFPPRFSGLQFPNYSSELNVNALELDDSALYLCASSPEGVENIQYFGAGTRLSVL.

This clonotype was detected ten times or more. The V gene is TRBV10-3, the J gene TRBJ1-2; tentative D call: TRBD1 (6 bases). Germline assignment: CDR1 ENHRY and CDR2 SYGVKD. The CDR3 spans 15 residues. V lost 0 bases to trimming and J lost 1 base, with 9 bases between them. CDR3 nucleotides: TGTGCCATCAGTGAGTCCATCAGGGGTAACTATGGCTACACCTTC. This codes for CAISESIRGNYGYTF.

Many counts were recorded for this clonotype. V usage is TRBV7-2 and J usage is TRBJ1-3; a possible D gene is TRBD1 (5 bases). V gave up 5 bases and J gave up 1 base, with 9 bases separating them. This CDR3 has 14 amino acids. From germline, CDR1 is SGHTA and CDR2 FQGNSA. DNA for the CDR3: TGTGCCAGCAGCCCGACAGTTTCTGGAAACACCATATATTTT. Encoded protein: CASSPTVSGNTIYF.

This clonotype was recorded a few times. The chain joins TRBV6-1 to TRBJ1-2, with a tentative D call TRBD1 (5 bases). Germline V gene lookup returns CDR1 MNHNS and CDR2 SASEGT. Trimming took off 2 bases at V and 3 bases at J, with 19 bases between the two ends. The CDR3 is made up of 17 amino acids. This CDR3 reads CASSESPRGGADYGYTF. CDR3 in DNA: TGTGCCAGCAGTGAAAGTCCTCGAGGAGGGGCGGACTATGGCTACACCTTC.

A remark on this clonotype: A read error is possible here, since a much larger clone lies one base away. V gene TRBV25-1 combines with J gene TRBJ1-5, with TRBD1 matching 9 bases. The CDR3 loop spans 13 amino acids. V shed 8 bases, J shed 5 bases, and the junction held 4 bases outside the gene matches. Per germline, CDR1 MGHDK and CDR2 SYGVNS. The CDR3 protein is CASQRDRDQPQHF. The CDR3 bases are TGTGCCAGCCAAAGGGACAGGGATCAGCCCCAGCATTTT.

The chain combines TRBV20-1 with TRBJ2-7; D is unclear. This CDR3 is built from 15 residues. Trimming removed 0 bases at V and 7 bases at J, with 19 bases between. Looked up from germline, CDR1 is DFQATT and CDR2 is SNEGSKA (reference sequence). As DNA, the CDR3 is TGCAGTGCTAGAGATCCGGACCCTCCCTACTTGGAGCAGTACTTC. It yields the protein CSARDPDPPYLEQYF.

Concerning this clonotype: Since a much larger clone is just one base distant, this may be a read error. The rearrangement joins TRBV13 to TRBJ2-7; TRBD1 aligns across 8 bases. Germline CDR1 is PRHDT and CDR2 is FYEKMQ (reference sequence). The CDR3 length is 14 residues. V dropped 5 bases and J dropped 9; count of bases not matched to a gene: 12. CDR3 in amino acids: CASSAPGTGSGQYF. The CDR3 nucleotides read TGTGCCAGCAGCGCCCCCGGGACAGGCAGCGGGCAGTACTTC.

CDR3 sequence (DNA): TGTGCCACCAGCAGAGATTTTAGATCTGCCGGGGAGCTGTTTTTT. Its translation: CATSRDFRSAGELFF. The chain employs TRBV15 and TRBJ2-2; D unclear. V was pared by 0 bases and J by 6 bases, with 11 bases between. Germline CDR1 is LNHNV and CDR2 is YYDKDF (reference sequence). CDR3 size: 15 residues.

This clonotype has more than one count but fewer than ten. CDR3 nucleotides: TGTGCCAGCAGCTTAATATGGGGCCCTACCTACGAGCAGTACTTC. Translated: CASSLIWGPTYEQYF. The chain recombines TRBV7-8 with TRBJ2-7; a weak D match, TRBD1 (5 bases). Trimming stripped 2 bases from V and 2 bases from J, with 13 bases between. Per the germline V gene, CDR1 is SGHVS and CDR2 is FQNEAQ. This CDR3 is built from 15 residues.

Of note for this clonotype: Relative to the germline gene, one junction end is altered; a read error may explain this. This sequence joins TRBV7-2 and TRBJ2-4, with TRBD1 matching over 8 bases. This CDR3 contains 15 residues. Germline V CDR1 and CDR2: SGHTA, FQGNSA. In nucleotides, the CDR3 is TGTGCCGGCAGCTACTTACAGGGGGAAAGGAACATTCAGTACTTC. It encodes CAGSYLQGERNIQYF.

As to this clonotype: This may be a read error, as it is one base from a much larger clone. This chain uses TRBV10-3 with TRBJ1-1; 9 bases map to TRBD1. There are 18 residues in the CDR3. The ends lost 11 bases at V and 4 bases at J; junction bases unmatched: 23. From germline, CDR1 is ENHRY and CDR2 SYGVKD. As DNA, the CDR3 is TGTGCCGTCGCCAACGGGGGGAGGACAGGGGAAATGGGCACTGAAGCTTTCTTT. Protein product: CAVANGGRTGEMGTEAFF.

Many counts were recorded for this clonotype. This chain uses TRBV5-1 with TRBJ1-4; 8 bases line up with TRBD1. Trimming took 4 bases from V and 8 from J; bases not matched to a gene: 7. The CDR3 extends over 14 amino acids. The germline gives CDR1 SGHRS, CDR2 YFSETQ. The CDR3 protein is CASSMTGAEEKLFF. Written as DNA, the CDR3 is TGCGCCAGCAGCATGACAGGGGCGGAAGAAAAACTGTTTTTT.

There are a few counts of this clonotype. The V and J genes are TRBV9 and TRBJ2-7; 9 bases match TRBD1. Germline loops: CDR1 SGDLS, CDR2 YYNGEE. This CDR3 is 14 amino acids long. J lost 3 bases, V lost 4 bases, and 5 bases had no gene match. Here the CDR3 reads CASSHSTGGYEQYF. Here the CDR3 DNA reads TGTGCCAGCAGCCATTCGACAGGGGGCTACGAGCAGTACTTC. The full variable domain, completed using reference TRBV9 and TRBJ2-7, is DSGVTQTPKHLITATGQRVTLRCSPRSGDLSVYWYQQSLDQGLQFLIQYYNGEERAKGNILERFSAQQFPDLHSELNLSSLELGDSALYFCASSHSTGGYEQYFGPGTRLTVT.